The rows below give T cell receptor beta chains drawn from one sample of a study of T-cell reconstitution after alpha-beta-depleted transplantation in children. TCRdb called the PCR reads again in MiXCR, with one record for every CDR3 protein. The table has about 200,000 distinct CDR3 sequences, under 8.5% seen once; the top ten hold 5.5%. Specimen: PBMCs, collected before TCRalphabeta/CD19-depleted stem cell transplant. Receptors originate from a boy between 2 and 10 years old with acute lymphoblastic leukemia, due to receive a stem cell transplant. The CDR3 runs from the conserved cysteine through the conserved F or W. The D gene is left open where the match is weak. The size of a clone is reported for some rows only, either as once, few or many, or as a class for expanded clones.

J gene: TRBJ2-5
D gene: NA
V gene: TRBV15
clone size: few
CDR3 protein: CATSLPSRGPETQYF
CDR3 DNA: TGTGCCACCAGCTTGCCCAGCCGGGGGCCGGAGACCCAGTACTTC

J gene: TRBJ2-5
D gene: NA
V gene: TRBV5-1
clone size: many
CDR3 protein: CASSPGQLQETQYF
CDR3 DNA: TGCGCCAGCAGCCCCGGACAGCTCCAAGAGACCCAGTACTTC

J gene: TRBJ1-1
D gene: NA
V gene: TRBV5-1
clone size: many
CDR3 protein: CASSYLISSNTEAFF
CDR3 DNA: TGCGCCAGCAGCTACCTTATCAGCTCGAACACTGAAGCTTTCTTT

J gene: TRBJ2-7
D gene: NA
V gene: TRBV20-1
clone size: many
CDR3 protein: CSVWPSNEQYF
CDR3 DNA: TGCAGTGTTTGGCCTTCGAACGAGCAGTACTTC

J gene: TRBJ2-7
D gene: TRBD1
V gene: TRBV28
clone size: NA
CDR3 protein: CASSSLTGGRSYEQYF
CDR3 DNA: TGTGCCAGCAGTTCCTTAACAGGGGGTCGATCCTACGAGCAGTACTTC

J gene: TRBJ2-5
D gene: NA
V gene: TRBV20-1
clone size: few
CDR3 protein: CSAWTPGVQETQYF
CDR3 DNA: TGCAGTGCTTGGACCCCGGGGGTCCAAGAGACCCAGTACTTC

J gene: TRBJ1-1
D gene: NA
V gene: TRBV27
clone size: few
CDR3 protein: CASRQAVSNTEAFF
CDR3 DNA: TGTGCCAGCAGACAGGCCGTCTCGAACACTGAAGCTTTCTTT

J gene: TRBJ2-1
D gene: TRBD1
V gene: TRBV15
clone size: many
CDR3 protein: CATSRGAGGYEQFF
CDR3 DNA: TGTGCCACCAGCAGAGGGGCAGGGGGCTATGAGCAGTTCTTC

J gene: TRBJ1-4
D gene: NA
V gene: TRBV2
clone size: NA
CDR3 protein: CASSESGSSEKLFF
CDR3 DNA: TGTGCCAGCAGTGAATCGGGCTCAAGCGAAAAACTGTTTTTT

J gene: TRBJ2-2
D gene: NA
V gene: TRBV9
clone size: many
CDR3 protein: CASSVGPFTNTGELFF
CDR3 DNA: TGTGCCAGCAGCGTAGGCCCCTTCACAAACACCGGGGAGCTGTTTTTT

J gene: TRBJ1-2
D gene: TRBD1
V gene: TRBV18
clone size: NA
CDR3 protein: CASSPTGTEGYTF
CDR3 DNA: TGTGCCAGCTCACCTACCGGGACAGAGGGCTACACCTTC

J gene: TRBJ1-1
D gene: NA
V gene: TRBV6-2/TRBV6-3
clone size: few
CDR3 protein: CASSSVGVNTEAFF
CDR3 DNA: TGTGCCAGCAGTTCGGTAGGGGTGAACACTGAAGCTTTCTTT

J gene: TRBJ2-7
D gene: NA
V gene: TRBV18
clone size: few
CDR3 protein: CASSASTAIYF
CDR3 DNA: TGTGCCAGCTCCGCTTCGACAGCCATATACTTC

J gene: TRBJ1-5
D gene: TRBD1
V gene: TRBV28
clone size: NA
CDR3 protein: CASSPRTGNSNQPQHF
CDR3 DNA: TGTGCCAGCAGTCCCCGGACAGGGAATAGCAATCAGCCCCAGCATTTT

J gene: TRBJ2-1
D gene: NA
V gene: TRBV4-3
clone size: NA
CDR3 protein: CASSQGPSPSSNEQFF
CDR3 DNA: TGCGCCAGCAGCCAAGGCCCTAGCCCCAGTAGTAATGAGCAGTTCTTC

J gene: TRBJ2-7
D gene: NA
V gene: TRBV28
clone size: NA
CDR3 protein: CASSFGRGYYEQYF
CDR3 DNA: TGTGCCAGCAGTTTCGGCAGGGGATATTACGAGCAGTACTTC

J gene: TRBJ1-3
D gene: NA
V gene: TRBV28
clone size: many
CDR3 protein: CASSLSQRSGNTIYF
CDR3 DNA: TGTGCCAGCAGTTTATCGCAAAGGTCTGGAAACACCATATATTTT

J gene: TRBJ2-3
D gene: TRBD1
V gene: TRBV7-3
clone size: many
CDR3 protein: CASSLTSRQGSVTDTQYF
CDR3 DNA: TGTGCCAGCAGCTTAACGTCGCGACAGGGAAGTGTCACAGATACGCAGTATTTT

J gene: TRBJ1-2
D gene: TRBD1
V gene: TRBV24-1
clone size: NA
CDR3 protein: CATSDWMGQDLMRYTF
CDR3 DNA: TGTGCCACCAGTGATTGGATGGGACAGGACCTTATGAGGTACACCTTC

J gene: TRBJ2-5
D gene: NA
V gene: TRBV5-4
clone size: many
CDR3 protein: CASSLQGEKTQYF
CDR3 DNA: TGTGCCAGCAGCTTGCAGGGCGAAAAGACCCAGTACTTC

J gene: TRBJ2-7
D gene: NA
V gene: TRBV27
clone size: many
CDR3 protein: CASSLYSIPSGDEQYF
CDR3 DNA: TGTGCCAGCAGTTTATACTCCATCCCCTCGGGAGACGAGCAGTACTTC

J gene: TRBJ2-1
D gene: NA
V gene: TRBV2
clone size: once
CDR3 protein: CASRTKRGSYNEQFF
CDR3 DNA: TGTGCCAGCAGAACGAAACGGGGCTCCTACAATGAGCAGTTCTTC

J gene: TRBJ2-7
D gene: TRBD2
V gene: TRBV7-2
clone size: many
CDR3 protein: CASSLGGGNYEQYF
CDR3 DNA: TGTGCCAGCAGCTTAGGGGGGGGGAACTACGAGCAGTACTTC

J gene: TRBJ2-5
D gene: NA
V gene: TRBV28
clone size: many
CDR3 protein: CASSSPSGLGTQYF
CDR3 DNA: TGTGCCAGCAGCTCCCCAAGCGGATTGGGGACCCAGTACTTC

J gene: TRBJ2-6
D gene: NA
V gene: TRBV12-3/TRBV12-4
clone size: many
CDR3 protein: CASRPPGAGANVLTF
CDR3 DNA: TGTGCCAGCAGGCCCCCAGGGGCTGGGGCCAACGTCCTGACTTTC

J gene: TRBJ2-7
D gene: TRBD2
V gene: TRBV20-1
clone size: many
CDR3 protein: CSASGMSSYEQYF
CDR3 DNA: TGCAGTGCCAGCGGGATGAGCTCCTACGAGCAGTACTTC